The 21 T cell receptor beta chains in this list originate from one sample, sequenced in a study of cytomegalovirus exposure and HLA in healthy donors. PCR involved 60 Vbeta and 13 Jbeta primers. TCRdb's copy holds only in-frame clones and misses some; the assay was immunoSEQ multiplex PCR. This sample has about 140,000 clones, with 82% found just once. The source material was PBMCs. The receptors originated from a man younger than 45 in good health and CMV-seropositive.

This chain links TRBV5-6 with TRBJ2-1, with 11 positions matching TRBD2. The CDR3 is 15 residues long. J lost 6 bases, V lost 0 bases, and 2 bases had no gene match. Germline-derived CDR1 and CDR2 are SGHDT and YYEEEE. CDR3 bases: TGTGCCAGCAGCTTGGTAACTAGCGGGAGCAATGAGCAGTTCTTC. This encodes CASSLVTSGSNEQFF.

The chain employs TRBV6-1 and TRBJ2-5; TRBD2 matches at 8 bases. Germline V lookup: CDR1 MNHNS, CDR2 SASEGT. The V segment lost 5 bases and the J segment 7 bases; nucleotides outside the gene matches: 12. This CDR3 has 15 residues. CDR3 coding DNA: TGTGCCAGCAGTCCATCGCGGACTAGCTTTCTGACCCAGTACTTC. It translates to CASSPSRTSFLTQYF.

This clone was seen only once. The CDR3 nucleotides read TGTGCCAGCAGCTTGGCTAGCGGTAGCGGGGGACTAACCTACGAGCAGTACTTC. Protein: CASSLASGSGGLTYEQYF. The J gene is TRBJ2-7, the V gene TRBV5-5, with 9 bases identical to TRBD2. The trim removed 0 bases at V and 2 bases at J, leaving 12 bases unmatched. Germline CDR1 reads SGHKS; CDR2 reads YYEKEE (reference sequence). The CDR3 spans 18 residues.

This sequence joins TRBV18 and TRBJ2-7; D is perhaps TRBD1 (6 bases). Germline V CDR1 and CDR2: KGHSH, LQKENI. The V and J ends lost 0 bases and 6 bases respectively, with 9 bases between them. The CDR3 has 13 amino acids. Written as DNA, the CDR3 is TGTGCCAGCTCACCACCAGGACAGCTCGAGCAGTACTTC. It codes for CASSPPGQLEQYF.

In this sample, this clone turned up once. The chain is built from TRBV28 and TRBJ2-3; TRBD1 matches 9 bases. Germline trimming cut 9 bases from V and 8 bases from J; bases unmatched to any gene: 12. This CDR3 has 14 amino acids. Looked up from germline, CDR1 is MDHEN and CDR2 is SYDVKM. CDR3 coding DNA: TGTGCCAGTTACCCGGGACAGGGTTATCTTACGCAGTATTTT. Translating gives CASYPGQGYLTQYF.

This clone was seen only a few times. The chain recombines TRBV9 with TRBJ1-4; D possibly corresponds to TRBD1 (6 bases). Trimming stripped 0 bases from V and 6 bases from J, with 12 bases between. CDR3 length: 15 residues. Germline CDR1 is SGDLS and CDR2 is YYNGEE. DNA for the CDR3: TGTGCCAGCAGCGTAGCGGGGGGCGCGTATGAAAAACTGTTTTTT. This translates into CASSVAGGAYEKLFF. Full variable domain (missing parts from reference TRBV9 and TRBJ1-4): DSGVTQTPKHLITATGQRVTLRCSPRSGDLSVYWYQQSLDQGLQFLIQYYNGEERAKGNILERFSAQQFPDLHSELNLSSLELGDSALYFCASSVAGGAYEKLFFGSGTQLSVL.

The chain combines TRBV28 with TRBJ1-1; unclear D gene. Germline lookup yields CDR1 MDHEN and CDR2 SYDVKM. The CDR3 covers 14 residues. Trimming shortened V by 1 base and J by 4 bases, and 10 bases separated the two germline ends. CDR3 DNA: TGTGCCAGCAGTTTATTGTTGCGGGGCACTGAAGCTTTCTTT. The encoded protein is CASSLLLRGTEAFF.

The V call is TRBV19, the J call TRBJ1-5; no clear D gene. Trimming pared 0 bases from V and 7 bases from J, leaving 4 bases between. The CDR3 totals 12 residues. Germline V gives CDR1 LNHDA, CDR2 SQIVND (reference sequence). CDR3 sequence: CASSIDEQPQHF. In nucleotides, the CDR3 is TGTGCCAGTAGTATAGATGAGCAGCCCCAGCATTTT.

CDR3 nucleotide sequence: TGCAGTAATGAGGAGGAGCAGTACTTC. Residues: CSNEEEQYF. The V and J genes are TRBV20-1 and TRBJ2-7; D remains ambiguous. The CDR3 is 9 residues long. Germline V gene sequence: CDR1 DFQATT, CDR2 SNEGSKA (reference sequence). V shed 8 bases and J shed 7 bases, with 9 bases lying between them.

This rearrangement joins TRBV7-2 to TRBJ2-1, with 10 bases lining up with TRBD2. CDR1 is SGHTA, CDR2 FQGNSA, per germline. There are 14 residues in the CDR3. V was pared by 5 bases and J by 5 bases, with 3 bases of the junction left unmatched. The CDR3 nucleotides are TGTGCCAGCAGCCCTACTAGCGGGAACAATGAGCAGTTCTTC. It encodes CASSPTSGNNEQFF.

This rearrangement joins TRBV6-5 to TRBJ1-2, with D perhaps TRBD1 (5 bases). From germline, CDR1 is MNHEY and CDR2 SVGAGI. Trimming cost V 1 base and J 8 bases, with 11 bases left between them. This CDR3 spans 13 amino acids. The CDR3 region has the DNA TGTGCCAGCAGTTACTTCGATAAGGGGGGCTACACCTTC. This sequence encodes CASSYFDKGGYTF.

V usage is TRBV6-6 and J usage is TRBJ1-5, with 9 bases that match TRBD1. V dropped 5 bases and J dropped 3; count of bases not matched to a gene: 5. Germline V gene data show CDR1 as MNHNY and CDR2 as SVGAGI (reference sequence). The CDR3 extends over 15 amino acids. The CDR3 DNA is TGTGCCAGCAGTGACAGGGGGGGTGACAATCAGCCCCAGCATTTT. As protein: CASSDRGGDNQPQHF.

V and J are TRBV4-2 and TRBJ1-1, with D hard to call. This CDR3 has 15 residues. V lost 3 bases to trimming and J lost 5 bases, with 16 bases between them. Germline CDR1 LGHNA, CDR2 YNFKEQ. For the CDR3, the DNA is TGTGCCAGCAGCCAGGCTCCGGGAGGGTTTACTGAAGCTTTCTTT. Protein sequence: CASSQAPGGFTEAFF.

The chain links TRBV5-3 to TRBJ1-5; 9 bases map to TRBD1. TRBV5-3 is identified as an open reading frame with a role that is uncertain. Germline trimming cut 5 bases from V and 7 bases from J; bases unmatched to any gene: 7. The CDR3 runs to 14 residues. The CDR3 here is CARRPQGQGQPQHF. The CDR3 DNA reads as TGTGCCAGAAGACCTCAGGGACAGGGCCAGCCCCAGCATTTT.

V gene TRBV7-9 combines with J gene TRBJ1-2; D unresolved. CDR3 size: 14 residues. Per the germline V gene, CDR1 is SEHNR and CDR2 is FQNEAQ (reference sequence). V lost 1 base and J lost 7, with 13 bases in between. CDR3: CASSLDSQEGGYTF. DNA of the CDR3: TGTGCCAGCAGCTTAGATTCTCAGGAGGGTGGCTACACCTTC.

The chain couples TRBV28 to TRBJ2-2; maybe TRBD2 (6 bases). V was cut by 3 bases and J by 2 bases, with 10 bases left in between. The CDR3 is 15 residues long. Germline V gives CDR1 MDHEN, CDR2 SYDVKM. This chain's CDR3 is CASSFWTINTGELFF. The CDR3, as DNA: TGTGCCAGCAGTTTTTGGACTATAAACACCGGGGAGCTGTTTTTT.

The chain recombines TRBV7-9 with TRBJ2-5; D ambiguous. The end of the DNA fits TRBJ2-7 better, so the J call may be wrong. The length of the CDR3 is 12 residues. Germline CDR1 is SEHNR and CDR2 is FQNEAQ (reference sequence). The CDR3 loop reads CASSPQAYEQYF. Written as DNA, the CDR3 is TGTGCCAGCAGCCCCCAAGCCTACGAGCAGTACTTC.

This clone has only a few counts. This chain connects TRBV5-6 to TRBJ1-1, with a weak D call TRBD1 (6 bases). V was clipped by 3 bases and J by 6 bases, with 9 bases between them. CDR1 is SGHDT, CDR2 YYEEEE, per germline. This CDR3 has 12 amino acids. The CDR3 DNA reads TGTGCCAGCAGCTCTCAGGGGCCTGAAGCTTTCTTT. Its translation is CASSSQGPEAFF. Looking up the rest from reference TRBV5-6 and TRBJ1-1 gives the full variable domain: DAGVTQSPTHLIKTRGQQVTLRCSPKSGHDTVSWYQQALGQGPQFIFQYYEEEERQRGNFPDRFSGHQFPNYSSELNVNALLLGDSALYLCASSSQGPEAFFGQGTRLTVV.

The V gene is TRBV7-2, the J gene TRBJ2-7; TRBD2 matches at 13 bases. CDR1 and CDR2 (germline): SGHTA, FQGNSA. With V trimmed by 3 bases and J by 12 bases, 17 bases remained unmatched. The CDR3 extends over 17 amino acids. CDR3 in DNA: TGTGCCAGCAGCTTGTCACTAGCGGGAGGGGACGTGCGGAGTACGTACTTC. Translating gives CASSLSLAGGDVRSTYF.

The V and J genes are TRBV7-9 and TRBJ1-1; TRBD1 is a possible D gene (5 bases). Per the germline V gene, CDR1 is SEHNR and CDR2 is FQNEAQ (reference sequence). The CDR3 loop spans 14 amino acids. V lost 5 bases to trimming and J lost 7 bases, with 17 bases between them. CDR3 sequence (DNA): TGTGCCAGCAGCCGTCACCAGGGCGGACATGAAGCTTTCTTT. Protein product: CASSRHQGGHEAFF.

V gene TRBV2 combines with J gene TRBJ2-7; TRBD1 matches 10 bases. The CDR3 is 15 residues long. CDR1 SNHLY and CDR2 FYNNEI come from the germline V gene. Trimming at V came to 1 base and at J to 3 bases, leaving 3 bases not matched to a gene. CDR3 coding DNA: TGTGCCAGCAGTGAAGGGGGACAGGGGTTCTACGAGCAGTACTTC. Amino acids: CASSEGGQGFYEQYF.